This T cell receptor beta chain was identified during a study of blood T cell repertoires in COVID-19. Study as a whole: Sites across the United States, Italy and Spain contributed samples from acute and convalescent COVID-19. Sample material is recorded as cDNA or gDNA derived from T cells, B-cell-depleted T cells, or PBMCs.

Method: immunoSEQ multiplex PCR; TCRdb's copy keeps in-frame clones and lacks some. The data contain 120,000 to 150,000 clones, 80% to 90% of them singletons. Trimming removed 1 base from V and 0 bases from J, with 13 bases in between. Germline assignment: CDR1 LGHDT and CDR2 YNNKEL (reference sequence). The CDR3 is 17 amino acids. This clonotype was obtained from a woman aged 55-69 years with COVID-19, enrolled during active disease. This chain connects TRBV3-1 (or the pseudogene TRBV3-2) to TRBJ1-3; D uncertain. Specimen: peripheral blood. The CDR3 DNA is TGTGCCAGCAGCCAAGTATTTGGCCCTAGCTCTGGAAACACCATATATTTT. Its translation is CASSQVFGPSSGNTIYF.